This T cell receptor beta chain was documented in a study of molecular identifiers for immune sequencing clone quantification. Trimming pared 1 base from V and 5 bases from J, leaving 11 bases between. This CDR3 spans 15 amino acids. CDR1 SEHNR and CDR2 FQNEAQ come from the germline V gene (reference sequence). Study-wide results and caveats: Clones above 20 RNA copies contained over 98% of effector molecules but under 1% of naive ones.

Using its own MiXCR run on the PCR reads, TCRdb lists one record per CDR3 protein. Here the sample spans about 640,000 distinct CDR3 sequences, 20% being singletons. This clonotype was counted ten times or more. Its antigen is undetermined. This chain uses TRBV7-9 with TRBJ2-2; no definite D call. The sequence derives from a human donor in good health. Some libraries in this study had Jurkat cell RNA spiked in. The material sequenced was naive CD8+ T cells from blood, with Jurkat cell RNA spiked in. The sample's subset: FACS-sorted CD8+CD4-CCR7+CD45RA+ naive T cells. This chain's CDR3 is CASSLEGIATGELFF. The CDR3 nucleotides are TGTGCCAGCAGCTTAGAAGGGATCGCAACCGGGGAGCTGTTTTTT.